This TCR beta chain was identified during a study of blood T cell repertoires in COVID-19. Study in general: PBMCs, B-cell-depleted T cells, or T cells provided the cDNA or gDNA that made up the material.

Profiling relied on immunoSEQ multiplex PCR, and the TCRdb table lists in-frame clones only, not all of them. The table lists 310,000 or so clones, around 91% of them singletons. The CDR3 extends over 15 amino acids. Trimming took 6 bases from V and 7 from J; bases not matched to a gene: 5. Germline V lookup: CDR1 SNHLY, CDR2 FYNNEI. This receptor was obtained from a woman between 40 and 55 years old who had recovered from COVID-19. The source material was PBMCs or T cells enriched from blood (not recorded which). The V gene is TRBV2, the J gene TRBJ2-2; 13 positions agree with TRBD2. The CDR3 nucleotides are TGTGCCAGCAGCGGACTAGCGGGAGTTGACGGGGAGCTGTTTTTT. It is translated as CASSGLAGVDGELFF.